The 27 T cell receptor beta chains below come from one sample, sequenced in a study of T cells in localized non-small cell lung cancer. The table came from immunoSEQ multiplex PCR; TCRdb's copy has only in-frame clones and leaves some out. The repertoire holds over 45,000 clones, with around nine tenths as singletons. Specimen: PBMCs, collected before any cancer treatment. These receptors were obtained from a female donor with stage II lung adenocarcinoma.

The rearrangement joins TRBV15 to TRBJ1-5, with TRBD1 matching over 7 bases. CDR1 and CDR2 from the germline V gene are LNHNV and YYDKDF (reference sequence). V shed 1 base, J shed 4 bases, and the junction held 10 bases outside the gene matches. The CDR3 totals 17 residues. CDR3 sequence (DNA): TGTGCCACCAGCAGAGGGGCAGGGGGTGGACAAAATCAGCCCCAGCATTTT. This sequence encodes CATSRGAGGGQNQPQHF.

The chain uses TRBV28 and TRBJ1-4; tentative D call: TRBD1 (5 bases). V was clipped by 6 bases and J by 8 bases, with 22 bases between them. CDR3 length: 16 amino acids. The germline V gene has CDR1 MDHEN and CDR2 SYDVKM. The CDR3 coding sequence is TGTGCCAGCAGATGGAGGGGATCCCTTTTGGGGGAAAAACTGTTTTTT. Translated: CASRWRGSLLGEKLFF.

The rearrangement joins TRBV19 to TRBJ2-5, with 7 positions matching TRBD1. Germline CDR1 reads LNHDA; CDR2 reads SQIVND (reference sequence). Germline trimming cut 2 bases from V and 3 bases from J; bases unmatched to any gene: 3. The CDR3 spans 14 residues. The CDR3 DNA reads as TGTGCCAGTAGTATAACCAGGGGGAAAGAGACCCAGTACTTC. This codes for CASSITRGKETQYF.

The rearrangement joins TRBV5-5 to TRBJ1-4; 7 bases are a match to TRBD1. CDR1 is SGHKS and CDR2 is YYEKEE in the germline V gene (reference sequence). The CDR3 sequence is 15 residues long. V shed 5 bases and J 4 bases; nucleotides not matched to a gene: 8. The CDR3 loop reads CASSSGTVINEKLFF. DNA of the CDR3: TGTGCCAGCAGTTCCGGGACAGTGATTAATGAAAAACTGTTTTTT.

The CDR3 nucleotides read TGTGCCAGCAGCATGCGGGCCTCCTCCTACGAGCAGTACTTC. Its protein product is CASSMRASSYEQYF. The J gene is TRBJ2-7, the V gene TRBV11-3, with D tentatively TRBD2 (5 bases). The CDR3 spans 14 residues. Germline CDR1 reads SGHNT; CDR2 reads YENEEA. V was pared by 5 bases and J by 0 bases, with 11 bases between.

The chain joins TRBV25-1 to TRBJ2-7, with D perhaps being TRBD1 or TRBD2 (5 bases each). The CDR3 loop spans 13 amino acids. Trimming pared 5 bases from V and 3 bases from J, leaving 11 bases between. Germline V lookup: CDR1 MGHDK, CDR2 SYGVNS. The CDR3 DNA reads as TGTGCCAGCAGTTACGGGACGGTCTACGAGCAGTACTTC. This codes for CASSYGTVYEQYF.

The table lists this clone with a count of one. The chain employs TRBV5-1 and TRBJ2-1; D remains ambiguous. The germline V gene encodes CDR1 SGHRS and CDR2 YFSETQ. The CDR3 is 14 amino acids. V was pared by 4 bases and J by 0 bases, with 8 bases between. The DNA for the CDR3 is TGCGCCAGCAGCCCTCTTAGCTCCTACAATGAGCAGTTCTTC. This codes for CASSPLSSYNEQFF. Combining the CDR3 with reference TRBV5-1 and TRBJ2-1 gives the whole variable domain KAGVTQTPRYLIKTRGQQVTLSCSPISGHRSVSWYQQTPGQGLQFLFEYFSETQRNKGNFPGRFSGRQFSNSRSEMNVSTLELGDSALYLCASSPLSSYNEQFFGPGTRLTVL.

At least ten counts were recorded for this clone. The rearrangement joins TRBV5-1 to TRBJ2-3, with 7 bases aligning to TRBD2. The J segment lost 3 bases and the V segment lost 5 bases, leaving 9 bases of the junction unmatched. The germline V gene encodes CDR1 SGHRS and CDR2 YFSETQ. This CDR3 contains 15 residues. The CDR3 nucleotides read TGCGCCAGCAGGGGGCTAGCGGACCGAACAGATACGCAGTATTTT. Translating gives CASRGLADRTDTQYF.

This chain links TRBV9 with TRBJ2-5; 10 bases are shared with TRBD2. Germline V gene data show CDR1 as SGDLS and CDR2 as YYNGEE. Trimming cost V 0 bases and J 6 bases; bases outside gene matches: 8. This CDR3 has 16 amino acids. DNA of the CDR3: TGTGCCAGCAGCGTAGAGGGCAGCGGGGGGGCCAAGACCCAGTACTTC. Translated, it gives CASSVEGSGGAKTQYF.

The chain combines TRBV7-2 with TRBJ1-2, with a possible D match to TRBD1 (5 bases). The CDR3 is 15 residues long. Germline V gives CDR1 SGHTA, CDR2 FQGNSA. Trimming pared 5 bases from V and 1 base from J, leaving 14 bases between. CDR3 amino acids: CASSLDSTINYGYTF. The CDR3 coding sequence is TGTGCCAGCAGCCTCGACAGCACTATTAACTATGGCTACACCTTC.

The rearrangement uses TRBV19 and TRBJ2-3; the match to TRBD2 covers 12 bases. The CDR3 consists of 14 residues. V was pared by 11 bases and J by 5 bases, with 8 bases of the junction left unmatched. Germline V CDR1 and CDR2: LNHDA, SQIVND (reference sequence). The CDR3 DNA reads TGTGCCTCCACTAGCGGGGGGATCGGAGATACGCAGTATTTT. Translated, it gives CASTSGGIGDTQYF.

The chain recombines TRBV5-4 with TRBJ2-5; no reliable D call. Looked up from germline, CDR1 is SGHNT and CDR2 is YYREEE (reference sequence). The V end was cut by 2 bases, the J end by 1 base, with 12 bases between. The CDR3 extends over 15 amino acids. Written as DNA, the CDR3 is TGTGCCAGCAGCTTAGCTCTGGCCGTCCAAGAGACCCAGTACTTC. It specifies CASSLALAVQETQYF.

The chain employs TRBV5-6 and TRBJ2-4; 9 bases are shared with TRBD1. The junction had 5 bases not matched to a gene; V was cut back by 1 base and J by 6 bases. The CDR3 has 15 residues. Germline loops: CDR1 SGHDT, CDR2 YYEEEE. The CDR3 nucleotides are TGTGCCAGCAGCTTGTACAGGGGGCAGGGAAACATTCAGTACTTC. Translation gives CASSLYRGQGNIQYF. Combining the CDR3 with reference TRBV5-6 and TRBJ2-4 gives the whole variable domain DAGVTQSPTHLIKTRGQQVTLRCSPKSGHDTVSWYQQALGQGPQFIFQYYEEEERQRGNFPDRFSGHQFPNYSSELNVNALLLGDSALYLCASSLYRGQGNIQYFGAGTRLSVL.

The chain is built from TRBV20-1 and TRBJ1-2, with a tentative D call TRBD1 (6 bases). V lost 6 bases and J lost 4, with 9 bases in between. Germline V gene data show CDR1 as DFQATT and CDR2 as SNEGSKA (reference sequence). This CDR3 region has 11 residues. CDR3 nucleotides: TGCAGTGCGCCGGACAGCTATGGCTACACCTTC. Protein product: CSAPDSYGYTF.

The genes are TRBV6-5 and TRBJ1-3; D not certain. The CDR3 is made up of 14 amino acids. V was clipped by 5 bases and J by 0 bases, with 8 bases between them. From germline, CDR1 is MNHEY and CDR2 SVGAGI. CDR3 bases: TGTGCCAGCAGTCGGACGGTCTCTGGAAACACCATATATTTT. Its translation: CASSRTVSGNTIYF.

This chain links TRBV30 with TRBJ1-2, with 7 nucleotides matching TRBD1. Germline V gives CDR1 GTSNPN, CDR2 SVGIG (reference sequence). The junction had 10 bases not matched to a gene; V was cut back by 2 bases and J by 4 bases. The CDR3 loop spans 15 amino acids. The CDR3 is CAWSSPDRKIYGYTF. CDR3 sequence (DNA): TGTGCCTGGAGTTCCCCGGACAGGAAGATCTATGGCTACACCTTC.

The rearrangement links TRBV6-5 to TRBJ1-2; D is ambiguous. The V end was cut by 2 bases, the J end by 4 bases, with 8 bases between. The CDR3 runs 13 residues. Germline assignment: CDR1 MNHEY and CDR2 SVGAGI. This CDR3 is CASSYEQSYGYTF. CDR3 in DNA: TGTGCCAGCAGTTACGAACAGTCCTATGGCTACACCTTC.

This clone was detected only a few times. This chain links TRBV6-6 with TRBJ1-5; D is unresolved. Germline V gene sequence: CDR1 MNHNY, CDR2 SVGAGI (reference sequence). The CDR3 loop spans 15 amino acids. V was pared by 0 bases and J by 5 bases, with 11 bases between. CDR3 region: CASSYSWDPDQPQHF. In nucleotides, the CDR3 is TGTGCCAGCAGTTACTCGTGGGATCCCGATCAGCCCCAGCATTTT.

The CDR3, as DNA: TGTGCCAGCAGTGAAATGGGGAACTATGGCTACACCTTC. Translating it yields CASSEMGNYGYTF. This rearrangement joins TRBV6-1 to TRBJ1-2; D call uncertain. The V and J ends lost 2 bases and 2 bases respectively, with 6 bases between them. CDR1 and CDR2 from the germline V gene are MNHNS and SASEGT. This CDR3 comprises 13 residues.

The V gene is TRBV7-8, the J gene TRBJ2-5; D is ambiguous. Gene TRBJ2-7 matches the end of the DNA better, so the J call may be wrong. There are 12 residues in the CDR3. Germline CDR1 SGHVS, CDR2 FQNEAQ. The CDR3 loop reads CASSSGPYEQYF. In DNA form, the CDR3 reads TGTGCCAGCAGCTCAGGCCCCTACGAGCAGTACTTC.

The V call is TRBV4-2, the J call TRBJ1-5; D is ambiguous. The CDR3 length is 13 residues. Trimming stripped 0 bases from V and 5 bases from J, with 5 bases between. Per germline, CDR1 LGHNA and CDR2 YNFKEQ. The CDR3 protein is CASSQERDQPQHF. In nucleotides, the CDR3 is TGTGCCAGCAGCCAAGAGAGAGATCAGCCCCAGCATTTT.

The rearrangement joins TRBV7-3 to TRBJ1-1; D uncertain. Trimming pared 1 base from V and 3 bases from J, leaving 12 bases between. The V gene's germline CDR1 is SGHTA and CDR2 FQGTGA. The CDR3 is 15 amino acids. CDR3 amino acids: CASSLNGPSDTEAFF. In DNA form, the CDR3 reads TGTGCCAGCAGCTTAAATGGACCCTCAGACACTGAAGCTTTCTTT.

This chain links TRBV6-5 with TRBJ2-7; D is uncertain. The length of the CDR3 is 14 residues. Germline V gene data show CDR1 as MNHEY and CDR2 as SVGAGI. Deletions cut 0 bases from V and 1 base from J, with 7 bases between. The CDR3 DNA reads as TGTGCCAGCAGTTACTCCTCGGCTTCCTACGAGCAGTACTTC. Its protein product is CASSYSSASYEQYF.

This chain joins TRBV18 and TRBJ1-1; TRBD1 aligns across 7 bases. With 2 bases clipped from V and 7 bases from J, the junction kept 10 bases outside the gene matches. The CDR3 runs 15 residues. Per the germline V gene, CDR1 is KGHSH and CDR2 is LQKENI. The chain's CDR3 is CASSPSRDSLGEAFF. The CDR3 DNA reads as TGTGCCAGCTCACCAAGCCGGGACAGTTTAGGTGAAGCTTTCTTT.

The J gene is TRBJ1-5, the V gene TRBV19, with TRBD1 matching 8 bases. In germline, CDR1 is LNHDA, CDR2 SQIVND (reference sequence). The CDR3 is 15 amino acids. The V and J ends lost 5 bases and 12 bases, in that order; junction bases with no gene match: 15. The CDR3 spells CASSPGQGLNPGQHF. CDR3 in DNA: TGTGCCAGTAGTCCCGGACAGGGTCTCAATCCTGGCCAGCATTTT.

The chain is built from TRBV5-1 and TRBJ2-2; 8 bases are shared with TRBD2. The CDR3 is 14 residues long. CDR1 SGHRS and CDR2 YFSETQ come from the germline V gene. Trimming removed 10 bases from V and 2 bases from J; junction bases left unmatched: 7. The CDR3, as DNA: TGCGCCGGTCGGGAGGGGAGCAACACCGGGGAGCTGTTTTTT. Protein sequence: CAGREGSNTGELFF.

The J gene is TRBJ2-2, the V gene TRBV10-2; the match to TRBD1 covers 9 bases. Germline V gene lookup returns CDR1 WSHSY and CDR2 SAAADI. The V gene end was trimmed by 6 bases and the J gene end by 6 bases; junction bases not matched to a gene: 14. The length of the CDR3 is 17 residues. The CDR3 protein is CASSSGQGSGRAGELFF. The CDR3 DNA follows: TGCGCCAGCAGCTCAGGACAGGGGAGTGGACGGGCCGGGGAGCTGTTTTTT.